The 26 T cell receptor beta chains listed next were all sequenced from one sample in a study of cytomegalovirus exposure and HLA in healthy donors. Some clones are missing from TCRdb's copy, which holds only in-frame ones; the method was immunoSEQ multiplex PCR. The repertoire holds more than 300,000 clones, with approximately 90% as singletons. Sequencing was carried out using PBMCs. These receptors originate from a woman aged 18-35 years in good health and CMV-seronegative.

The V call is TRBV5-6, the J call TRBJ2-1, with TRBD2 matching over 10 bases. With V trimmed by 0 bases and J by 2 bases, 5 bases remained unmatched. The CDR3 loop spans 17 amino acids. The germline CDR1 and CDR2 sequences are SGHDT and YYEEEE. CDR3 amino acids: CASSLALLAGAYNEQFF. CDR3 DNA sequence: TGTGCCAGCAGCTTGGCCTTGCTAGCGGGGGCCTACAATGAGCAGTTCTTC.

The V and J genes are TRBV11-2 and TRBJ2-7, with TRBD2 identical over 13 bases. Germline V lookup: CDR1 SGHAT, CDR2 FQNNGV. Losses at the gene ends were 8 bases for V and 7 bases for J; bases not matched to a gene: 11. The CDR3 has 15 amino acids. Here the CDR3 DNA reads TGTGCCAGCTCGTGGGGGACTAGCGGGACGGTGGAGCAGTACTTC. It encodes CASSWGTSGTVEQYF.

The chain joins TRBV7-2 to TRBJ2-3; D might be TRBD1 (6 bases). There are 14 residues in the CDR3. In germline, CDR1 is SGHTA, CDR2 FQGNSA. The germline V and J ends were trimmed by 6 bases and 3 bases, with 13 bases remaining between them. The CDR3 DNA follows: TGTGCCAGCAGATTCAGGGGATGGACAGATACGCAGTATTTT. It specifies CASRFRGWTDTQYF.

This clone is a singleton in its sample. This chain uses TRBV11-2 with TRBJ1-2; the D gene is possibly TRBD1 (5 bases). The CDR3 is 14 residues long. The germline V and J ends were trimmed by 2 bases and 3 bases, with 10 bases remaining between them. Germline V gene sequence: CDR1 SGHAT, CDR2 FQNNGV. The CDR3 DNA reads TGTGCCAGCAGCTTACAGGGCCTGGACTATGGCTACACCTTC. Encoded protein: CASSLQGLDYGYTF.

The gene calls are TRBV4-2 and TRBJ2-1, with 14 bases fitting TRBD2. Germline trimming cut 1 base from V and 1 base from J; bases unmatched to any gene: 6. The germline gives CDR1 LGHNA, CDR2 YNFKEQ. This CDR3 has 19 amino acids. CDR3 loop: CASSQGGTSGRSSYNEQFF. CDR3 nucleotides: TGTGCCAGCAGCCAAGGAGGGACTAGCGGGAGATCTTCCTACAATGAGCAGTTCTTC.

The J gene is TRBJ2-5, the V gene TRBV11-2; D is perhaps TRBD2 (5 bases). This CDR3 is built from 14 residues. CDR1 and CDR2 (germline): SGHAT, FQNNGV. V gave up 5 bases and J gave up 5 bases, with 15 bases separating them. The CDR3 DNA follows: TGTGCCAGCAGCCCACTCAGAGAGCGGGAGACCCAGTACTTC. Its protein is CASSPLRERETQYF.

This chain uses TRBV18 with TRBJ2-7; 9 nucleotides agree with TRBD1. Looked up from germline, CDR1 is KGHSH and CDR2 is LQKENI. The trim removed 3 bases at V and 3 bases at J, leaving 6 bases unmatched. The CDR3 sequence is 15 residues long. CDR3 protein: CASSPSLGQGYEQYF. CDR3 coding DNA: TGTGCCAGCTCACCCTCCCTGGGACAGGGCTACGAGCAGTACTTC. Drawing the rest from reference TRBV18 and TRBJ2-7, the complete variable domain is NAGVMQNPRHLVRRRGQEARLRCSPMKGHSHVYWYRQLPEEGLKFMVYLQKENIIDESGMPKERFSAEFPKEGPSILRIQQVVRGDSAAYFCASSPSLGQGYEQYFGPGTRLTVT.

The gene calls are TRBV19 and TRBJ2-7; a possible D gene is TRBD2 (5 bases). Germline values: CDR1 LNHDA, CDR2 SQIVND (reference sequence). This CDR3 has 13 amino acids. Trimming left V 3 bases short and J 3 bases short, with 9 bases between. The CDR3 DNA reads as TGTGCCAGTAGTATGCAGAGGGACTACGAGCAGTACTTC. Translated: CASSMQRDYEQYF. The variable domain in full, with the rest retrieved from reference TRBV19 and TRBJ2-7, is DGGITQSPKYLFRKEGQNVTLSCEQNLNHDAMYWYRQDPGQGLRLIYYSQIVNDFQKGDIAEGYSVSREKKESFPLTVTSAQKNPTAFYLCASSMQRDYEQYFGPGTRLTVT.

The chain recombines TRBV27 with TRBJ2-1, with D perhaps matching TRBD2 (5 bases). V lost 4 bases and J 8 bases, leaving 9 bases between the germline ends. Germline V CDR1 and CDR2: MNHEY, SMNVEV (reference sequence). CDR3 length: 12 residues. CDR3 sequence reads: CASSSSSDEQFF. CDR3 nucleotides: TGTGCCAGCAGTTCTAGTAGCGATGAGCAGTTCTTC.

This chain links TRBV6-6 with TRBJ2-3; the match to TRBD2 covers 7 bases. Germline values: CDR1 MNHNY, CDR2 SVGAGI (reference sequence). Losses at the gene ends were 6 bases for V and 2 bases for J; bases not matched to a gene: 5. The CDR3 extends over 14 amino acids. The CDR3 spells CASSSSGSTDTQYF. In DNA form, the CDR3 reads TGTGCCAGCAGCTCTAGCGGATCCACAGATACGCAGTATTTT.

The rearrangement links TRBV5-6 to TRBJ1-5; perhaps TRBD1 as D (5 bases). CDR1 SGHDT and CDR2 YYEEEE come from the germline V gene. The CDR3 is made up of 16 amino acids. The V and J ends lost 2 bases and 1 base respectively, with 13 bases between them. CDR3 DNA sequence: TGTGCCAGCAGCTTAAGGGACTTGGTGAGCAATCAGCCCCAGCATTTT. As protein: CASSLRDLVSNQPQHF.

This rearrangement joins TRBV5-1 to TRBJ2-5; the match to TRBD1 covers 7 bases. The ends lost 4 bases at V and 2 bases at J; junction bases unmatched: 5. The CDR3 is 14 residues long. Germline CDR1 is SGHRS and CDR2 is YFSETQ. The CDR3 is CASSGGQAQETQYF. The CDR3 nucleotides read TGCGCCAGCAGCGGCGGACAGGCTCAAGAGACCCAGTACTTC. Full variable domain (rest looked up from reference TRBV5-1 and TRBJ2-5): KAGVTQTPRYLIKTRGQQVTLSCSPISGHRSVSWYQQTPGQGLQFLFEYFSETQRNKGNFPGRFSGRQFSNSRSEMNVSTLELGDSALYLCASSGGQAQETQYFGPGTRLLVL.

The chain employs TRBV5-6 and TRBJ1-2, with 10 bases that match TRBD1. Germline loops: CDR1 SGHDT, CDR2 YYEEEE. The CDR3 totals 15 residues. V lost 4 bases and J lost 3; bases outside the gene matches: 6. The CDR3 protein is CASSKTGGWDYGYTF. CDR3 DNA: TGTGCCAGCAGCAAGACAGGGGGCTGGGACTATGGCTACACCTTC.

The chain recombines TRBV15 with TRBJ2-7; 10 bases are shared with TRBD1. This CDR3 is 15 amino acids long. Germline CDR1 LNHNV, CDR2 YYDKDF (reference sequence). Trimming took 5 bases from V and 1 from J; bases not matched to a gene: 5. The CDR3 loop is CATSSLGQGSYEQYF. The CDR3 nucleotides read TGTGCCACCAGCTCCTTGGGACAGGGGTCCTACGAGCAGTACTTC.

This clone was counted a single time. V gene TRBV9 combines with J gene TRBJ1-2, with D possibly matching TRBD1 (5 bases). Trimming removed 4 bases at V and 8 bases at J, with 18 bases between. This CDR3 has 14 residues. Germline V gives CDR1 SGDLS, CDR2 YYNGEE. The CDR3 DNA follows: TGTGCCAGCAGCCCCCAGCCAGGGTCTTCCGGCTACACCTTC. This gives the protein CASSPQPGSSGYTF.

The chain joins TRBV19 to TRBJ1-5; perhaps TRBD1 as D (5 bases). Looked up from germline, CDR1 is LNHDA and CDR2 is SQIVND (reference sequence). V was cut by 5 bases and J by 2 bases, with 13 bases left in between. The CDR3 has 15 residues. The CDR3 is CASSLREEGNQPQHF. CDR3 nucleotide sequence: TGTGCCAGTAGTCTCAGGGAAGAGGGCAATCAGCCCCAGCATTTT.

This chain uses TRBV11-3 with TRBJ1-1, with D perhaps matching TRBD1 (5 bases). This CDR3 comprises 13 residues. Trimming removed 5 bases from V and 3 bases from J, with 10 bases in between. In germline, CDR1 is SGHNT, CDR2 YENEEA. This CDR3 reads CASSLGRDTEAFF. The CDR3 coding sequence is TGTGCCAGCAGCCTTGGCAGGGACACTGAAGCTTTCTTT. Looking up the rest from reference TRBV11-3 and TRBJ1-1 gives the full variable domain: EAGVVQSPRYKIIEKKQPVAFWCNPISGHNTLYWYLQNLGQGPELLIRYENEEAVDDSQLPKDRFSAERLKGVDSTLKIQPAELGDSAVYLCASSLGRDTEAFFGQGTRLTVV.

The genes are TRBV7-9 and TRBJ1-2; 9 bases agree with TRBD1. V dropped 5 bases and J dropped 7; count of bases not matched to a gene: 14. The CDR3 extends over 16 amino acids. Germline V gives CDR1 SEHNR, CDR2 FQNEAQ (reference sequence). CDR3 protein: CASSRTGTGSSSGYTF. The CDR3 DNA reads as TGTGCCAGCAGCCGCACCGGGACAGGGAGCTCATCTGGCTACACCTTC.

The chain employs TRBV19 and TRBJ1-1; 11 bases are shared with TRBD1. The junction had 4 bases not matched to a gene; V was cut back by 6 bases and J by 4 bases. Germline V gene sequence: CDR1 LNHDA, CDR2 SQIVND (reference sequence). The CDR3 spans 14 residues. CDR3 nucleotides: TGTGCCAGTAGCATCGGACAGGGGGCCACTGAAGCTTTCTTT. Translation: CASSIGQGATEAFF.

This rearrangement joins TRBV6-5 to TRBJ2-2; D remains unclear. Germline values: CDR1 MNHEY, CDR2 SVGAGI. This CDR3 contains 14 residues. Trimming shortened V by 7 bases and J by 0 bases, and 9 bases separated the two germline ends. CDR3 sequence: CASNALANTGELFF. CDR3 bases: TGTGCCAGCAACGCGCTCGCGAACACCGGGGAGCTGTTTTTT.

This chain joins TRBV19 and TRBJ2-7; TRBD2 aligns across 8 bases. V lost 3 bases, J lost 0 bases, and 7 bases stayed unmatched. CDR3 length equals 16 residues. Germline values: CDR1 LNHDA, CDR2 SQIVND (reference sequence). Written as DNA, the CDR3 is TGTGCCAGTAGTATCGGGCTAGCGGGCAACTCCTACGAGCAGTACTTC. As protein: CASSIGLAGNSYEQYF.

The J gene is TRBJ1-1, the V gene TRBV28; a weak D match, TRBD1 (5 bases). V lost 3 bases and J lost 4, with 9 bases in between. CDR1 and CDR2 from the germline V gene are MDHEN and SYDVKM. This CDR3 has 13 residues. The CDR3 loop reads CASSLGGGTEAFF. The CDR3 nucleotides read TGTGCCAGCAGTTTGGGCGGGGGCACTGAAGCTTTCTTT.

The chain uses TRBV27 and TRBJ2-3; no definite D call. The CDR3 loop spans 15 amino acids. Trimming stripped 0 bases from V and 2 bases from J, with 9 bases between. The germline V gene has CDR1 MNHEY and CDR2 SMNVEV (reference sequence). CDR3 sequence: CASSLSALPTDTQYF. The CDR3 DNA follows: TGTGCCAGCAGTTTATCTGCGCTACCCACAGATACGCAGTATTTT.

The V gene is TRBV2, the J gene TRBJ2-2; 9 nucleotides agree with TRBD2. Germline V lookup: CDR1 SNHLY, CDR2 FYNNEI. This CDR3 comprises 15 residues. J gave up 4 bases and V 3 bases, and 3 bases lay outside the gene matches. CDR3 in amino acids: CASSDGGGATGELFF. The CDR3 DNA sequence: TGTGCCAGCAGTGATGGCGGGGGGGCCACCGGGGAGCTGTTTTTT.

The J gene is TRBJ2-2, the V gene TRBV4-2; D is undetermined. The CDR3 consists of 16 residues. Trimming left V 0 bases short and J 1 base short, with 9 bases between. Germline-derived CDR1 and CDR2 are LGHNA and YNFKEQ. DNA for the CDR3: TGTGCCAGCAGCCAAGATATGGCAGTGAACACCGGGGAGCTGTTTTTT. Its protein is CASSQDMAVNTGELFF.

This chain joins TRBV7-8 and TRBJ2-7; 8 positions agree with TRBD2. CDR3 length equals 11 residues. The germline CDR1 and CDR2 sequences are SGHVS and FQNEAQ. The junction had 1 base not matched to a gene; V was cut back by 5 bases and J by 7 bases. As DNA, the CDR3 is TGTGCCAGCAGCCGGGAGGGGGAGCAGTACTTC. Protein product: CASSREGEQYF.